Presented here are 26 T cell receptor beta chains from one specimen sequenced in a study of cytomegalovirus exposure and HLA in healthy donors. PCR primers comprised 60 Vbeta and 13 Jbeta primers. Sequencing was performed with immunoSEQ multiplex PCR; in TCRdb, only in-frame clones are kept and a portion is missing. The sample shows some 150,000 clones, 75% to 85% of them seen only once. Sequencing input: PBMCs. These receptors originate from a man aged 45-65 years in good health and CMV-seronegative.

The rearrangement joins TRBV2 to TRBJ1-1; possibly TRBD1 for D (5 bases). Between the trimmed V and J ends, which lost 7 bases and 7 bases, there was a span of 13 bases. This CDR3 comprises 12 residues. Looked up from germline, CDR1 is SNHLY and CDR2 is FYNNEI. In nucleotides, the CDR3 is TGTGCCAGCAATCCGGCGGGGGGTGAAGCTTTCTTT. It translates to CASNPAGGEAFF.

This chain connects TRBV7-2 to TRBJ1-4; 9 bases fit TRBD1. The germline V gene encodes CDR1 SGHTA and CDR2 FQGNSA. Unmatched junction bases numbered 6, after V lost 6 bases and J lost 4 bases. This CDR3 spans 15 amino acids. The CDR3 DNA is TGTGCCAGCAGAGGGGACAGGGCCCTTAATGAAAAACTGTTTTTT. This gives the protein CASRGDRALNEKLFF.

A few counts support this clone. The chain joins TRBV23-1 to TRBJ1-5; TRBD1 matches 12 bases. TRBV23-1 is recorded as an ORF, its role being uncertain. The CDR3 is made up of 15 amino acids. The ends lost 5 bases at V and 6 bases at J; junction bases unmatched: 5. CDR3 sequence (DNA): TGCGCCAGCAGTTCGGGACAGGGGGCGGGTCAGCCCCAGCATTTT. This encodes CASSSGQGAGQPQHF.

The gene calls are TRBV9 and TRBJ1-3; D is uncertain. Germline CDR1 SGDLS, CDR2 YYNGEE. The CDR3 extends over 15 amino acids. V was trimmed by 3 bases and J by 0 bases, leaving 10 bases between them. The CDR3 DNA reads TGTGCCAGCAGCGCCTCAGACTTCTCTGGAAACACCATATATTTT. It encodes CASSASDFSGNTIYF.

The chain combines TRBV28 with TRBJ1-1, with D uncertain. This CDR3 has 13 residues. V gave up 3 bases and J gave up 1 base, with 6 bases separating them. The V gene's germline CDR1 is MDHEN and CDR2 SYDVKM. The CDR3 reads CASSLRANTEAFF. CDR3 coding DNA: TGTGCCAGCAGTTTGAGGGCGAACACTGAAGCTTTCTTT.

This chain links TRBV2 with TRBJ1-1; no definite D call. Germline values: CDR1 SNHLY, CDR2 FYNNEI. This CDR3 spans 13 amino acids. V was trimmed by 8 bases and J by 6 bases, leaving 16 bases between them. In DNA, the CDR3 is TGTGCCAGCGGGCGGGGAATTTGGGCTGAAGCTTTCTTT. This encodes CASGRGIWAEAFF.

This rearrangement joins TRBV28 to TRBJ2-7; maybe TRBD1 (7 bases). The germline gives CDR1 MDHEN, CDR2 SYDVKM. V was trimmed by 2 bases and J by 7 bases, leaving 12 bases between them. The CDR3 is made up of 13 amino acids. The CDR3 spells CASSLETGREQYF. Written as DNA, the CDR3 is TGTGCCAGCAGTTTAGAGACAGGGAGGGAGCAGTACTTC.

The V and J genes are TRBV19 and TRBJ2-7; TRBD1 matches at 9 bases. The CDR3 has 15 residues. The ends lost 3 bases at V and 2 bases at J; junction bases unmatched: 5. Germline CDR1 is LNHDA and CDR2 is SQIVND (reference sequence). CDR3 sequence (DNA): TGTGCCAGTAGTATCCCGGGACAGGGCGCCTACGAGCAGTACTTC. It codes for CASSIPGQGAYEQYF.

The chain carries TRBV28 and TRBJ1-5; 9 bases line up with TRBD1. This CDR3 comprises 15 residues. The germline CDR1 and CDR2 sequences are MDHEN and SYDVKM. Trimming cost V 6 bases and J 3 bases; bases outside gene matches: 6. The CDR3, as DNA: TGTGCCAGCAGCTCGGGGGACAGGGTCAATCAGCCCCAGCATTTT. This translates into CASSSGDRVNQPQHF. The full variable domain, in which reference TRBV28 and TRBJ1-5 provide the parts outside the CDR3, is DVKVTQSSRYLVKRTGEKVFLECVQDMDHENMFWYRQDPGLGLRLIYFSYDVKMKEKGDIPEGYSVSREKKERFSLILESASTNQTSMYLCASSSGDRVNQPQHFGDGTRLSIL.

The chain recombines TRBV29-1 with TRBJ1-2, with TRBD1 matching over 7 bases. Germline V gene sequence: CDR1 SQVTM, CDR2 ANQGSEA. V shed 7 bases, J shed 6 bases, and the junction held 11 bases outside the gene matches. The CDR3 runs to 13 residues. CDR3 coding DNA: TGCAGCGCTCGGACAGGTAATAAGGATGGCTACACCTTC. Its protein product is CSARTGNKDGYTF.

J is TRBJ1-2 and V is TRBV5-8; D uncertain. Germline V CDR1 and CDR2: SGHTS, YDEGEE. The CDR3 loop spans 12 amino acids. V lost 4 bases to trimming and J lost 4 bases, with 8 bases between them. The DNA of the CDR3 is TGTGCCAGCAGCCCCGGGTTCTATGGCTACACCTTC. Translated, it gives CASSPGFYGYTF.

This chain uses TRBV7-9 with TRBJ1-2, with D possibly matching TRBD1 (6 bases). With 8 bases removed from V and 0 bases from J, the gap between germline ends came to 13 bases. The germline gives CDR1 SEHNR, CDR2 FQNEAQ (reference sequence). This CDR3 region has 14 residues. The CDR3 loop reads CASRRGGPNYGYTF. CDR3 nucleotide sequence: TGTGCCAGCCGGAGGGGGGGCCCTAACTATGGCTACACCTTC.

With respect to this clone: Within the sample, other DNA sequences also encode this same CDR3. The CDR3 sequence: CAWGDRGYTEAFF. Here the CDR3 DNA reads TGTGCCTGGGGGGACAGGGGATATACTGAAGCTTTCTTT. The chain combines TRBV30 with TRBJ1-1; 10 bases are a match to TRBD1. There are 13 residues in the CDR3. The germline V gene encodes CDR1 GTSNPN and CDR2 SVGIG (reference sequence). V was pared by 5 bases and J by 5 bases, with 5 bases of the junction left unmatched.

CDR3 in amino acids: CASSQEAIWRGGTEAFF. In DNA form, the CDR3 reads TGTGCCAGCAGCCAAGAGGCCATCTGGAGGGGTGGCACTGAAGCTTTCTTT. The rearrangement joins TRBV4-2 to TRBJ1-1; perhaps TRBD1 as D (5 bases). This CDR3 has 17 amino acids. Trimming stripped 0 bases from V and 4 bases from J, with 18 bases between. Per germline, CDR1 LGHNA and CDR2 YNFKEQ.

V gene TRBV18 combines with J gene TRBJ2-5, with no clear D. The CDR3 has 13 residues. V was pared by 4 bases and J by 4 bases, with 10 bases between. CDR1 KGHSH and CDR2 LQKENI come from the germline V gene. The CDR3 DNA sequence: TGTGCCAGCTCACTGACCCTAGGAGAGACCCAGTACTTC. This gives the protein CASSLTLGETQYF.

The gene calls are TRBV12-5 and TRBJ2-1, with D unclear. The V and J ends lost 1 base and 4 bases respectively, with 8 bases between them. From germline, CDR1 is LGHNT and CDR2 FRNRAP. The CDR3 consists of 14 residues. The CDR3 DNA sequence: TGTGCTAGTGGTTTGGACCGGGTATACAATGAGCAGTTCTTC. Translation gives CASGLDRVYNEQFF.

The V gene is TRBV20-1, the J gene TRBJ2-5, with D perhaps TRBD1 (5 bases). CDR1 DFQATT and CDR2 SNEGSKA come from the germline V gene (reference sequence). V lost 7 bases and J 5 bases, leaving 11 bases between the germline ends. This CDR3 contains 11 residues. The CDR3 coding sequence is TGCAGTGAGGGGCGCGTGGAGACCCAGTACTTC. As protein: CSEGRVETQYF.

The chain joins TRBV29-1 to TRBJ1-1, with D possibly TRBD1 on 6 matching bases. The CDR3 has 13 residues. V gave up 7 bases and J gave up 1 base, with 13 bases separating them. CDR1 is SQVTM and CDR2 is ANQGSEA in the germline V gene. CDR3 protein: CSGRTVTNTEAFF. CDR3 nucleotides: TGCAGCGGAAGGACAGTGACGAACACTGAAGCTTTCTTT.

This chain links TRBV18 with TRBJ1-5; 9 bases match TRBD1. V trimming: 3 bases; J trimming: 4 bases; junction bases outside the gene matches: 7. From germline, CDR1 is KGHSH and CDR2 LQKENI. The CDR3 is 16 amino acids. The CDR3 region is CASSPGQGTWNQPQHF. The CDR3, as DNA: TGTGCCAGCTCACCCGGACAGGGGACATGGAATCAGCCCCAGCATTTT.

As for this clone: The CDR3 does not end in the conserved phenylalanine or tryptophan, so this is likely a read error. The limits of the CDR3 on the DNA are not certain, so only TCRdb's listed CDR3 is given. This chain joins TRBV2 and TRBJ2-3; TRBD2, as called in the table, went unchecked against the DNA. Both ends counted, the CDR3 spans 13 residues. Germline-derived CDR1 and CDR2 are SNHLY and FYNNEI. CDR3 residues: CASRGETSGPPFY.

The rearrangement joins TRBV5-5 to TRBJ2-7; D possibly corresponds to TRBD1 (5 bases). The CDR3 covers 15 residues. Per the germline V gene, CDR1 is SGHKS and CDR2 is YYEKEE (reference sequence). Trimming stripped 4 bases from V and 4 bases from J, with 18 bases between. This CDR3 reads CASSPTGADPYEQYF. The CDR3 DNA reads TGTGCCAGCAGCCCCACTGGGGCCGATCCTTACGAGCAGTACTTC.

The genes are TRBV5-1 and TRBJ2-1; perhaps TRBD1 as D (6 bases). Germline V CDR1 and CDR2: SGHRS, YFSETQ. The V and J ends lost 2 bases and 10 bases respectively, with 10 bases between them. This CDR3 region has 12 residues. CDR3: CASSFRGWEQFF. DNA for the CDR3: TGCGCCAGCAGCTTCAGGGGATGGGAGCAGTTCTTC.

The chain couples TRBV25-1 to TRBJ2-3, with TRBD2 matching 9 bases. Germline V gene sequence: CDR1 MGHDK, CDR2 SYGVNS. V shed 5 bases, J shed 0 bases, and the junction held 6 bases outside the gene matches. This CDR3 has 16 amino acids. Written as DNA, the CDR3 is TGTGCCAGCAGTCGTTTAGCGGGGGCTAGCACAGATACGCAGTATTTT. Amino acids: CASSRLAGASTDTQYF. Complete variable domain (other parts from reference TRBV25-1 and TRBJ2-3): EADIYQTPRYLVIGTGKKITLECSQTMGHDKMYWYQQDPGMELHLIHYSYGVNSTEKGDLSSESTVSRIRTEHFPLTLESARPSHTSQYLCASSRLAGASTDTQYFGPGTRLTVL.

The chain recombines TRBV25-1 with TRBJ2-7; TRBD1 might be the D (6 bases). With 7 bases removed from V and 3 bases from J, the gap between germline ends came to 16 bases. The CDR3 covers 14 residues. From germline, CDR1 is MGHDK and CDR2 SYGVNS. CDR3 sequence reads: CASTTLGADYEQYF. As DNA, the CDR3 is TGTGCCAGCACCACGCTGGGGGCTGACTACGAGCAGTACTTC.

This sequence joins TRBV5-1 and TRBJ1-4, with TRBD1 as a possible D gene (5 bases). V was clipped by 7 bases and J by 8 bases, with 15 bases between them. CDR1 is SGHRS and CDR2 is YFSETQ in the germline V gene. CDR3 size: 13 residues. The CDR3 DNA reads TGCGCCAGCGGGGGGGGACCGGGGGAAAAACTGTTTTTT. The encoded protein is CASGGGPGEKLFF.

V usage is TRBV5-1 and J usage is TRBJ2-1; the D gene is possibly TRBD2 (6 bases). Germline values: CDR1 SGHRS, CDR2 YFSETQ. The CDR3 sequence is 17 residues long. Trimming pared 2 bases from V and 4 bases from J, leaving 19 bases between. The CDR3 loop reads CASSLPTHGGNYNEQFF. For the CDR3, the DNA is TGCGCCAGCAGCTTACCCACCCACGGAGGGAATTACAATGAGCAGTTCTTC.